The clone carrying this T cell receptor (beta chain) was seen more than once but under ten times. Germline V lookup: CDR1 LNHNV, CDR2 YYDKDF (reference sequence). V lost 2 bases and J 5 bases, leaving 15 bases between the germline ends. The CDR3 consists of 15 residues. cDNA carried unique molecular identifiers, and a universal primer site was added by template switching. TCRdb reanalysed the 5' RACE reads using MiXCR and keeps one entry per CDR3 protein. The sample includes roughly 490,000 distinct CDR3 sequences, roughly an eighth seen only once; the top ten take approximately 0.98%. This sample stems from a study of identical twins. These same data were also listed under a study on yellow fever vaccine responses in identical twins.

This clonotype was sampled from a young woman in good health. The sequenced sample consisted of CD4+ T cells sorted from blood. The V gene is TRBV15, the J gene TRBJ1-2; D might be TRBD1 (6 bases). CDR3 nucleotides: TGTGCCACCAGCAGATCGTCAGGGGTTACGTATGGCTACACCTTC. Its protein is CATSRSSGVTYGYTF.